The text below deals with one TCR beta chain. V shed 2 bases, J shed 4 bases, and the junction held 10 bases outside the gene matches. Germline V gene sequence: CDR1 MNHEY, CDR2 SMNVEV (reference sequence). CDR3 length: 16 residues. The sample belongs to a study of OX40 agonist ivuxolimab in advanced cancers. Repertoires were generated with immunoSEQ multiplex PCR, while TCRdb's copy carries only in-frame clones and drops some. The sample shows roughly 26,000 clones, about 90% of them seen only once. The receptor was derived from an adult with an advanced solid tumor such as melanoma, head and neck, liver or kidney cancer. Material: CD4+ or CD8+ T cells sorted from blood, obtained in a trial of the OX40 agonist ivuxolimab. The V call is TRBV27, the J call TRBJ1-1, with 7 bases aligning to TRBD1. The CDR3 DNA is TGTGCCAGCAGTTTACTAGGGAGGGACAGAAGCACTGAAGCTTTCTTT. Residues: CASSLLGRDRSTEAFF.